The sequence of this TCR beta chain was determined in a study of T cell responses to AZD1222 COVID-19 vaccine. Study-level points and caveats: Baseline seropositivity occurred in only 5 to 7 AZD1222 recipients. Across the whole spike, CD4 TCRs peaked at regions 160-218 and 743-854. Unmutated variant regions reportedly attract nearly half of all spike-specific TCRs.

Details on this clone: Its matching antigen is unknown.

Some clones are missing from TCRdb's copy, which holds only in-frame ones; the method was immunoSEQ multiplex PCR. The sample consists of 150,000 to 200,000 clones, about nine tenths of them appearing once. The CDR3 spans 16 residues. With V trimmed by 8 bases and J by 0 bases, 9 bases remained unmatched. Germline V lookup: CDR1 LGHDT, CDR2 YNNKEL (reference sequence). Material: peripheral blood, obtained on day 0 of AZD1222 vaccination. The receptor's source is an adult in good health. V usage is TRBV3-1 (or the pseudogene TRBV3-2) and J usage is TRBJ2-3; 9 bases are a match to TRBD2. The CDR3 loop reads CASPVSGGPSTDTQYF. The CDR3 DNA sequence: TGTGCCAGCCCCGTTAGCGGGGGTCCTAGCACAGATACGCAGTATTTT.